The sequence of this TCR beta chain was determined in a study of blood T cell repertoires in COVID-19 (dated by TCRdb to 2020 to 2022). Describing the broader study: Samples covering the acute and convalescent phases of COVID-19 were provided by collaborators in the United States, Italy and Spain. The prospective study material was composed of cDNA or gDNA derived from T cells, B-cell-depleted T cells, or PBMCs. Deeply sampled blood TCRbeta repertoires from subjects exposed to, actively infected with, or recovered from COVID-19 were included in the dataset. The repertoires were released in a freely available public database intended as a resource for research on the immune response to SARS-CoV-2. Samples came from the ongoing ImmuneRACE study (first 160 participants) plus 1,254 subjects from 6 global collaborators. Nearly every sample came with metadata listing a de-identified subject ID, COVID-19 status, age in years and sex. Where available, HLA class I and class II types were obtained from metadata supplied by the sample provider rather than from assay-based typing.

TCRbeta CDR3 regions were amplified from genomic DNA by means of the immunoSEQ Assay, a bias-controlled multiplex PCR. Per the original workflow: Within the assay, amplification of reference gene primers was used to estimate how many nucleated cells each sample contained. To quantify the absolute abundance of each unique TCRbeta CDR3 rearrangement, sequence reads were collapsed and filtered. For each sample, productive Simpson clonality was calculated by taking the square root of Simpson's diversity index across productive rearrangements. This is the immuneACCESS table as TCRdb keeps it, with only in-frame sequences that have V and J called. A part of the clones is gone; compared with another copy, unresolved V genes explain less than half, and the rest is unexplained. That table gives V, J and clone size, and the DNA gave D and trimming. This sample is represented by roughly 380,000 clones; approximately 80% of them were singletons. The leading ten clones occupy about 1.2% of the sample.

The study at large found these results: The amount of clinical and demographic metadata varied by source and participant and was provided uncurated.

Whole blood was collected in K2EDTA tubes by collaborating institutions according to the institutions' own protocols. For TCRbeta analysis, collaborator samples were shipped as frozen whole blood, as isolated PBMCs, or as DNA extracted from either sample type. From cysteine to phenylalanine, the CDR3 is 12 amino acids long. The read is trimmed to its CDR3 DNA, 36 bases read in frame from base 1. CDR1 MDHEN and CDR2 SYDVKM were looked up in the germline V gene. A distance of 11 bases separates the germline ends of V and J, which lose 4 bases and 8 bases respectively. This clone is a singleton in its sample. It lacks a known antigen. Per-base quality was not reported, and no clone a single base away is much larger than it.

The clonotype comes from a human donor with acute or convalescent COVID-19. The donor label of this sample is uncertain. Recombination joined TRBV28 with TRBJ1-2, with no reliable assignment of the D segment. The source material was peripheral blood. Here is the DNA: TGTGCCAGCAGTTCCCTCAACCAGGGCTACACCTTC. Its coded protein is CASSSLNQGYTF.